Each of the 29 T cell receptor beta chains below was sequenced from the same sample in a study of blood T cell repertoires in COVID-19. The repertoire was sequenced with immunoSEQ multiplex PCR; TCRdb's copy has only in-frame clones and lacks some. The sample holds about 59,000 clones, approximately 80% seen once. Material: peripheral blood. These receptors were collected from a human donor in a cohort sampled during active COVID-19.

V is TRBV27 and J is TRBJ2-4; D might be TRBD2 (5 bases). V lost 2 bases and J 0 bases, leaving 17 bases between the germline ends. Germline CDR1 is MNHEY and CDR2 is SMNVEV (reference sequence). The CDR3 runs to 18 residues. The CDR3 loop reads CASSLTRWLCLAKNIQYF. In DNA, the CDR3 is TGTGCCAGCAGTTTAACTAGATGGCTATGCTTAGCCAAAAACATTCAGTACTTC.

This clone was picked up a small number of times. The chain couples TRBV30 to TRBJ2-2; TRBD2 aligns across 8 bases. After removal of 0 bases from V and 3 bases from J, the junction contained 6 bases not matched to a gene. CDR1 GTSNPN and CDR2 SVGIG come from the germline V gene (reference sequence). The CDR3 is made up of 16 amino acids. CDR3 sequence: CAWSVKREWYTGELFF. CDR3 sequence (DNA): TGTGCCTGGAGTGTCAAGCGGGAGTGGTACACCGGGGAGCTGTTTTTT. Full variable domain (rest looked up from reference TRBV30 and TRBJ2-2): SQTIHQWPATLVQPVGSPLSLECTVEGTSNPNLYWYRQAAGRGLQLLFYSVGIGQISSEVPQNLSASRPQDRQFILSSKKLLLSDSGFYLCAWSVKREWYTGELFFGEGSRLTVL.

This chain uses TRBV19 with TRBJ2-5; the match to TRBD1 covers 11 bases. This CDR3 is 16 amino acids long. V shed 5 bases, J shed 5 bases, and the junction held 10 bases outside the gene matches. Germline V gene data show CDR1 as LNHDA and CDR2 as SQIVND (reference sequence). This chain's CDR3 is CASSPIRTGGRETQYF. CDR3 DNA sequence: TGTGCCAGTAGTCCCATCCGGACAGGGGGCCGGGAGACCCAGTACTTC.

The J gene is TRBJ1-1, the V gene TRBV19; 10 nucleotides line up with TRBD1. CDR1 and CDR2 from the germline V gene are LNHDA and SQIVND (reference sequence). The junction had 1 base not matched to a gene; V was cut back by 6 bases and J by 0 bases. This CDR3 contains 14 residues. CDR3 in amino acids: CASSDRGLNTEAFF. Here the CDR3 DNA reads TGTGCCAGTAGCGACAGGGGGCTGAACACTGAAGCTTTCTTT.

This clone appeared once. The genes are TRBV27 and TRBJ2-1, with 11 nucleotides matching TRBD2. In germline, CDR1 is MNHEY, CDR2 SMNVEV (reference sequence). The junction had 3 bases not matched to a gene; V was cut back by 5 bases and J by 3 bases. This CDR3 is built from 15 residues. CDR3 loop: CASSTGTSGYNEQFF. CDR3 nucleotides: TGTGCCAGCAGTACCGGGACTAGCGGCTACAATGAGCAGTTCTTC.

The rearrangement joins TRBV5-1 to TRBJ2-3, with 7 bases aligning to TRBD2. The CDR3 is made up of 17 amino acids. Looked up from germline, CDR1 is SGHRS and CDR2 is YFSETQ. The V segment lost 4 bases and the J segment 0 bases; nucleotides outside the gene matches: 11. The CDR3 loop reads CASSRIGLAASTDTQYF. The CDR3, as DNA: TGCGCCAGCAGCAGGATAGGGCTAGCGGCTAGCACAGATACGCAGTATTTT. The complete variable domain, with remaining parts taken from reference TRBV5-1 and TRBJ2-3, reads KAGVTQTPRYLIKTRGQQVTLSCSPISGHRSVSWYQQTPGQGLQFLFEYFSETQRNKGNFPGRFSGRQFSNSRSEMNVSTLELGDSALYLCASSRIGLAASTDTQYFGPGTRLTVL.

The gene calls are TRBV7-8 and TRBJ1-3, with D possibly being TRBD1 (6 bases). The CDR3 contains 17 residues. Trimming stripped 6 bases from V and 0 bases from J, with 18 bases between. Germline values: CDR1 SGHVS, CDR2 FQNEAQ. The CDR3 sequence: CASRREGSRGSGNTIYF. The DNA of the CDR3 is TGTGCCAGCAGGAGGGAGGGTAGCAGGGGCTCTGGAAACACCATATATTTT.

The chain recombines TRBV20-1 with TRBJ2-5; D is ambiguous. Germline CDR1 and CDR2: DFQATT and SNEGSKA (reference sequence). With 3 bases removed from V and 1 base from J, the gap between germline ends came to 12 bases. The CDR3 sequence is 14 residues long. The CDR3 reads CSASPQQSQETQYF. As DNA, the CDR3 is TGCAGTGCTAGTCCACAGCAGAGCCAAGAGACCCAGTACTTC.

CDR3: CASSQGDREDGYTF. DNA of the CDR3: TGTGCCAGCAGCCAAGGGGACAGGGAGGATGGCTACACCTTC. The chain recombines TRBV4-2 with TRBJ1-2, with 9 bases fitting TRBD1. Germline lookup yields CDR1 LGHNA and CDR2 YNFKEQ. V shed 1 base and J 6 bases; nucleotides not matched to a gene: 3. This CDR3 has 14 residues.

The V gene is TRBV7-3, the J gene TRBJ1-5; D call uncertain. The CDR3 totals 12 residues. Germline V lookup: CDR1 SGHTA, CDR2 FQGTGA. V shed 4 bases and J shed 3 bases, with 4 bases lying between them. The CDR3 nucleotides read TGTGCCAGCAGCTCCCTCAATCAGCCCCAGCATTTT. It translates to CASSSLNQPQHF.

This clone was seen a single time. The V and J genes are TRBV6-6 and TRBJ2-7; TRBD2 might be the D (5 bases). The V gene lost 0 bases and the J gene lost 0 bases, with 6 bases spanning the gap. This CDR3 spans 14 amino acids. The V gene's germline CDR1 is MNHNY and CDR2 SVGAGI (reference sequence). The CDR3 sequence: CASSYSTSSYEQYF. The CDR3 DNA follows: TGTGCCAGCAGTTACTCTACTAGCTCCTACGAGCAGTACTTC.

The CDR3: CASSVGGRGANVLTF. CDR3 DNA: TGTGCCAGCAGCGTTGGAGGGCGAGGGGCCAACGTCCTGACTTTC. The chain combines TRBV9 with TRBJ2-6; weak D call: TRBD2 (6 bases). The V end was cut by 2 bases, the J end by 4 bases, with 10 bases between. The CDR3 spans 15 residues. Looked up from germline, CDR1 is SGDLS and CDR2 is YYNGEE. Looking up the rest from reference TRBV9 and TRBJ2-6 gives the full variable domain: DSGVTQTPKHLITATGQRVTLRCSPRSGDLSVYWYQQSLDQGLQFLIQYYNGEERAKGNILERFSAQQFPDLHSELNLSSLELGDSALYFCASSVGGRGANVLTFGAGSRLTVL.

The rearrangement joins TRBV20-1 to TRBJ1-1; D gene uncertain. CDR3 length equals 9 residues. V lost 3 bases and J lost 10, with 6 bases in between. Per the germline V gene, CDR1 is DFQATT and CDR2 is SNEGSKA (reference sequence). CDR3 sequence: CSASPRAFF. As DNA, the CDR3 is TGCAGTGCTAGCCCCAGAGCTTTCTTT.

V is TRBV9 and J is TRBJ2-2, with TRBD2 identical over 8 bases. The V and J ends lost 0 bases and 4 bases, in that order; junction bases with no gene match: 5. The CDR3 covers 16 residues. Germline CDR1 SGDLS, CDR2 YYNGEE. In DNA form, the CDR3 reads TGTGCCAGCAGCGTAGTATCGGGAGGGGTCACCGGGGAGCTGTTTTTT. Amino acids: CASSVVSGGVTGELFF.

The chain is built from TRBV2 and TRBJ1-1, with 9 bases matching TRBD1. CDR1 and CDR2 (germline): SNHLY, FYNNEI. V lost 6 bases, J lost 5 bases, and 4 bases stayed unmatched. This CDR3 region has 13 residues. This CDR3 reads CASSGQGTTEAFF. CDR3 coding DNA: TGTGCCAGCAGCGGACAGGGGACGACTGAAGCTTTCTTT.

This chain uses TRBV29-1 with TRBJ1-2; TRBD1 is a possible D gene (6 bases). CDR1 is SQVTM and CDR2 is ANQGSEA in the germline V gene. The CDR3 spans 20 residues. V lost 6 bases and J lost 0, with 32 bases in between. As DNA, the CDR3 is TGCAGCGTGGCCGGGACACAAAATCTCCGGAGTTTTAGTCCTAACTATGGCTACACCTTC. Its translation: CSVAGTQNLRSFSPNYGYTF.

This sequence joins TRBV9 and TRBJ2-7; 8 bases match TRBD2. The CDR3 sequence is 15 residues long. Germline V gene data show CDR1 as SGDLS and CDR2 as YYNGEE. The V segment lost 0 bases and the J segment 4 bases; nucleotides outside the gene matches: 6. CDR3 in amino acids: CASSVEGGRMYEQYF. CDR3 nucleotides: TGTGCCAGCAGCGTAGAAGGCGGGAGGATGTACGAGCAGTACTTC. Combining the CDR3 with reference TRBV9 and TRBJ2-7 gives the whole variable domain DSGVTQTPKHLITATGQRVTLRCSPRSGDLSVYWYQQSLDQGLQFLIQYYNGEERAKGNILERFSAQQFPDLHSELNLSSLELGDSALYFCASSVEGGRMYEQYFGPGTRLTVT.

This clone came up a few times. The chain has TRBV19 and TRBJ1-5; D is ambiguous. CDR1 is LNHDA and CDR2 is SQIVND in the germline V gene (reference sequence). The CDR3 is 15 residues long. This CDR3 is CASDAATTSNQPQHF. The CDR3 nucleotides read TGTGCTTCAGATGCGGCCACTACTAGCAATCAGCCCCAGCATTTT.

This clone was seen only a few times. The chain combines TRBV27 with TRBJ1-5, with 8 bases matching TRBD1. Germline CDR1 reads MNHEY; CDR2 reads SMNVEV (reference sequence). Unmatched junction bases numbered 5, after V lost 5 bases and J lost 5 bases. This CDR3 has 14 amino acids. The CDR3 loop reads CASSLGQAYQPQHF. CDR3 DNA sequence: TGTGCCAGCAGTCTGGGACAGGCCTATCAGCCCCAGCATTTT.

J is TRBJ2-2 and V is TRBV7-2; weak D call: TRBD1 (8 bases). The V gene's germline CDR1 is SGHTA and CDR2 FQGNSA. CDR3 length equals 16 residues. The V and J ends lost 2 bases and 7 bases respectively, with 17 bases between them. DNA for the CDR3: TGTGCCAGCAGCTTAAGCGGGACAGGTTATGGCGGGGAGCTGTTTTTT. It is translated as CASSLSGTGYGGELFF.

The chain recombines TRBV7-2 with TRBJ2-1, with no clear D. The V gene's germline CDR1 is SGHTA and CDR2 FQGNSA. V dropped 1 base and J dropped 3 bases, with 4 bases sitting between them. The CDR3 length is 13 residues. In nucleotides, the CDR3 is TGTGCCAGCAGCTTAGTCGGCTACAATGAGCAGTTCTTC. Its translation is CASSLVGYNEQFF.

The CDR3 loop reads CASSFQGLAVYEQYF. The CDR3 DNA follows: TGTGCCAGCAGCTTTCAGGGACTAGCGGTATACGAGCAGTACTTC. V usage is TRBV11-2 and J usage is TRBJ2-7; the match to TRBD2 covers 11 bases. The germline V gene has CDR1 SGHAT and CDR2 FQNNGV. The CDR3 sequence is 15 residues long. V shed 3 bases, J shed 4 bases, and the junction held 5 bases outside the gene matches.

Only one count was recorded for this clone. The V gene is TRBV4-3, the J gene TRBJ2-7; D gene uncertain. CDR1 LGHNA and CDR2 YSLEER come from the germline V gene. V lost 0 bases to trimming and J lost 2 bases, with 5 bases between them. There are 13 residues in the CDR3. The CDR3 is CASSQDTTYEQYF. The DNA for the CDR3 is TGCGCCAGCAGCCAAGACACAACCTACGAGCAGTACTTC.

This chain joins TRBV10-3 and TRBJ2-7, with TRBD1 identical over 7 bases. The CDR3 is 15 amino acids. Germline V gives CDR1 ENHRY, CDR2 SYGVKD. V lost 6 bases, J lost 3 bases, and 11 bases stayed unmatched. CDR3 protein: CAIRPERDRVYEQYF. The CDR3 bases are TGTGCCATCAGGCCCGAGAGGGACAGAGTCTACGAGCAGTACTTC.

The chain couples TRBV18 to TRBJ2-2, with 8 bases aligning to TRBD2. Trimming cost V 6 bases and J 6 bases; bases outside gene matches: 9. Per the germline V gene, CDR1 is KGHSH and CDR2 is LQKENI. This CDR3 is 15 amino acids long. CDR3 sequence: CASSNYGRASGELFF. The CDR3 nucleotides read TGTGCCAGCTCGAACTACGGGAGGGCTTCCGGGGAGCTGTTTTTT.

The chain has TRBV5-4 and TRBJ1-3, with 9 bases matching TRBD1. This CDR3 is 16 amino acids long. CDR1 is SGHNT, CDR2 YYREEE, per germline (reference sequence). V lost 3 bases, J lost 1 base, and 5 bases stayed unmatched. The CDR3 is CASSSGTGPSGNTIYF. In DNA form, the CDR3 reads TGTGCCAGCAGCTCTGGGACAGGGCCTTCTGGAAACACCATATATTTT.

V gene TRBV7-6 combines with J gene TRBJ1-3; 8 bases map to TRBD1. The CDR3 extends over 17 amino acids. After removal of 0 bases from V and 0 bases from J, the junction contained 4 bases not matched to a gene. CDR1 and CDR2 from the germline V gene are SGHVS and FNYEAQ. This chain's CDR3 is CASSLAGGQASGNTIYF. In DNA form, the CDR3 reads TGTGCCAGCAGCTTAGCCGGGGGACAGGCCTCTGGAAACACCATATATTTT.

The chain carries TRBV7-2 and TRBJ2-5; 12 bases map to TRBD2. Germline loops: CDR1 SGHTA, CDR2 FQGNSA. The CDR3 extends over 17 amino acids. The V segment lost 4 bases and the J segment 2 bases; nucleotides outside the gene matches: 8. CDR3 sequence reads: CASSSQLAGGSQETQYF. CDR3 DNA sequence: TGTGCCAGCAGCTCACAACTAGCGGGAGGATCTCAAGAGACCCAGTACTTC.

In DNA form, the CDR3 reads TGTGCCAGCAGCCAACGACAGGGAGACGAGCAGTACTTC. This encodes CASSQRQGDEQYF. V is TRBV4-2 and J is TRBJ2-7, with 7 bases that match TRBD1. V lost 2 bases to trimming and J lost 5 bases; unmatched junction nucleotides: 3. The CDR3 has 13 residues. From germline, CDR1 is LGHNA and CDR2 YNFKEQ.